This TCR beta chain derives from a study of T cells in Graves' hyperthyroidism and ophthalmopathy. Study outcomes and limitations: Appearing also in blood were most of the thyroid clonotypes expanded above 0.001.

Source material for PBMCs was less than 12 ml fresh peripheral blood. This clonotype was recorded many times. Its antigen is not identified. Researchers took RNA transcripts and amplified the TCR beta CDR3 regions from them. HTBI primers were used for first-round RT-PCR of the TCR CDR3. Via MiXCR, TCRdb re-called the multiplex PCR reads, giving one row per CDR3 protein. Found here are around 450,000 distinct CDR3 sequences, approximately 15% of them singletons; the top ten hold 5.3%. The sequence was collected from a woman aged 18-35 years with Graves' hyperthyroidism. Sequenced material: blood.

The CDR3: CASSPGTGGGYEQYF. The CDR3 DNA sequence: TGTGCCAGCAGCCCTGGGACAGGGGGCGGCTACGAGCAGTACTTC. The chain joins TRBV11-2 to TRBJ2-7; 12 nucleotides line up with TRBD1. V gave up 5 bases and J gave up 3 bases; unmatched junction bases: 5. Germline V CDR1 and CDR2: SGHAT, FQNNGV. The CDR3 spans 15 residues.